A selection of T cell receptor beta chains follows, all from one sample in a study of human T cells and chemical hapten exposure. MiXCR was run by TCRdb on the RACE reads, yielding one entry per CDR3 protein. The repertoire includes 250,000 or so distinct CDR3 sequences, about 9% of them detected once, and 2% to 2.5% sits in the top ten. Sequenced here: whole blood, sampled in connection with sensitization to the hapten diphenylcyclopropenone (DPC). Receptors were obtained from a woman in her thirties or forties with alopecia areata. Some clones in this sample may be carry-over from other donors' samples. Each CDR3 is given with its conserved first and last residue. D genes are given only for firm matches. Not every row has a clone size; where given, it reads once, few, many or a size class.

V gene	J gene	clone size	D gene	CDR3 DNA	CDR3 protein
TRBV7-8	TRBJ2-1	many	TRBD2	TGTGCCAGCAGCTTAGAGCCTAGCGGGTTAGACGTCTCCTACAATGAGCAGTTCTTC	CASSLEPSGLDVSYNEQFF
TRBV7-9	TRBJ2-5	few	TRBD1	TGTGCCAGCAGCTTCGACAGGGTGGAGACCCAGTACTTC	CASSFDRVETQYF
TRBV29-1	TRBJ1-5	few	-	TGCAGCGTTGCCCGGGGTCCCAATCAGCCCCAGCATTTT	CSVARGPNQPQHF
TRBV21-1	TRBJ2-6	few	-	TGTGCCAGCAGCAAACGACAGGGACCCTTTTCCGGGGCCAACGTCCTGACTTTC	CASSKRQGPFSGANVLTF
TRBV29-1	TRBJ2-5	few	-	TGCAGCGTTCGTTACAGTAGGGCAGAGACCCAGTACTTC	CSVRYSRAETQYF
TRBV6-2/TRBV6-3	TRBJ2-1	-	TRBD2	TGTGCCAGCAGTTCCTATAGCGGGAGGGCCAGGGATGAGCAGTTCTTC	CASSSYSGRARDEQFF
TRBV6-2/TRBV6-3	TRBJ2-7	few	TRBD1	TGTGCCAGCAGTATCCCGGGACAGGGGCACGAGCAGTACTTC	CASSIPGQGHEQYF
TRBV12-3/TRBV12-4	TRBJ2-2	many	TRBD2	TGTGCCAGCAGTCACCCGGGACTACGCACCGGGGAGCTGTTTTTT	CASSHPGLRTGELFF
TRBV6-2/TRBV6-3	TRBJ2-1	many	TRBD1	TGTGCCAGCAGTTACGAGGGACAGGCGTACAATGAGCAGTTCTTC	CASSYEGQAYNEQFF
TRBV27	TRBJ2-3	-	TRBD2	TGTGCCAGCAGTTGGGGGGGGAGCCTTACCACAGATACGCAGTATTTT	CASSWGGSLTTDTQYF
TRBV5-1	TRBJ1-1	-	-	TGCGCCAGCAGCTTGGACGGTCGTGAAGCTTTCTTT	CASSLDGREAFF
TRBV5-1	TRBJ2-3	-	-	TGCGCCAGCAGCTTGTCCGGGACTCTTAGCACAGATACGCAGTATTTT	CASSLSGTLSTDTQYF
TRBV20-1	TRBJ2-3	-	-	TGCAGTGCTTCCGACAGGCTAACTAGCACAGATACGCAGTATTTT	CSASDRLTSTDTQYF
TRBV6-5	TRBJ2-7	-	-	TGTGCCAGCAGTTACAGGGGTCACGAGCAGTACTTC	CASSYRGHEQYF
TRBV14	TRBJ2-3	-	-	TGTGCCAGCAGCCAGCTCGGGACTCCCGATACGCAGTATTTT	CASSQLGTPDTQYF
TRBV15	TRBJ1-1	-	-	TGTGCCACCAGCGGGGCCGGGTCCGGAAACACTGAAGCTTTCTTT	CATSGAGSGNTEAFF
TRBV12-3/TRBV12-4	TRBJ1-2	many	-	TGTGCCAGCAGTCGAGGCTGGTATGGCTACACCTTC	CASSRGWYGYTF
TRBV20-1	TRBJ1-2	-	-	TGCAGTGCTAGTCTTACCGGGACACTCTATGGCTACACCTTC	CSASLTGTLYGYTF
TRBV29-1	TRBJ1-4	few	-	TGCAGCGTAGGAAAGACGCAGGGACCTGAAAAACTGTTTTTT	CSVGKTQGPEKLFF
TRBV20-1	TRBJ2-5	once	-	TGCAGTGCTAGATGGCCAAACCAAGAGACCCAGTACTTC	CSARWPNQETQYF
TRBV7-8	TRBJ2-1	many	TRBD1	TGTGCCAGCTCACAGGGGACGCTGGGTAATGAGCAGTTCTTC	CASSQGTLGNEQFF
TRBV12-3/TRBV12-4	TRBJ1-2	many	TRBD1	TGTGCCAGCAGTCCAACAGGGGGCCGCTATGGCTACACCTTC	CASSPTGGRYGYTF
TRBV27	TRBJ1-6	-	TRBD1	TGTGCCAGCAGTCCCAGACAGGGCCCGAGGAGCTCCTATAATTCACCCCTCCACTTT	CASSPRQGPRSSYNSPLHF
TRBV7-2	TRBJ2-6	few	-	TGTGCCAGCAGCTCCCAACCTCCAAACTCTGGGGCCAACGTCCTGACTTTC	CASSSQPPNSGANVLTF
TRBV5-1	TRBJ2-1	few	TRBD1	TGCGCCAGCAGCTTACAGGGGAACAATGAGCAGTTCTTC	CASSLQGNNEQFF
TRBV27	TRBJ1-6	-	TRBD1	TGTGCCAGCACGAGGGGGACAGGGGGCTTATATAATTCACCCCTCCACTTT	CASTRGTGGLYNSPLHF